The clone carrying this TCR beta chain has just a few counts. 13 Jbeta primers and 60 Vbeta primers were used for the PCR. TCRdb's copy holds only in-frame clones and misses some; the assay was immunoSEQ multiplex PCR. The sample carries over 110,000 clones, around 82% recorded once. The CDR3 sequence is 14 residues long. J gave up 0 bases and V 5 bases, and 3 bases lay outside the gene matches. Germline V gene lookup returns CDR1 SQVTM and CDR2 ANQGSEA. The sample is drawn from a study of cytomegalovirus exposure and HLA in healthy donors. The sequence was collected from a female donor in good health and CMV-seronegative. The chain combines TRBV29-1 with TRBJ1-3; 8 nucleotides agree with TRBD1. The specimen sequenced was PBMCs. For the CDR3, the DNA is TGCAGCGTTATTGGACAGGGCTCTGGAAACACCATATATTTT. It codes for CSVIGQGSGNTIYF.